The clone carrying this TCR beta chain was counted a single time. Under the authors' procedure: The authors estimated nucleated cell counts from reference gene primer amplification. Libraries were prepared by immunoSEQ multiplex PCR; TCRdb keeps only in-frame clonotypes and omits some of them. For V, J and clone size, that table is used; D and trimming come from the DNA. The sample consists of about 190,000 clones, 65% to 80% of them appearing once. CDR1 SGDLS and CDR2 YYNGEE come from the germline V gene. The CDR3 runs to 17 residues. The V segment lost 0 bases and the J segment 7 bases; nucleotides outside the gene matches: 6. This sample is part of a study of blood T cell repertoires in COVID-19.

Sequenced sample: peripheral blood. The chain employs TRBV9 and TRBJ2-2, with 13 nucleotides matching TRBD2. The source of this sequence is a man aged 50-59 years who had recovered from COVID-19. In DNA form, the CDR3 reads TGTGCCAGCAGCGTAGGCGGACTAGCGGGAGTAGGCGGGGAGCTGTTTTTT. It is translated as CASSVGGLAGVGGELFF.